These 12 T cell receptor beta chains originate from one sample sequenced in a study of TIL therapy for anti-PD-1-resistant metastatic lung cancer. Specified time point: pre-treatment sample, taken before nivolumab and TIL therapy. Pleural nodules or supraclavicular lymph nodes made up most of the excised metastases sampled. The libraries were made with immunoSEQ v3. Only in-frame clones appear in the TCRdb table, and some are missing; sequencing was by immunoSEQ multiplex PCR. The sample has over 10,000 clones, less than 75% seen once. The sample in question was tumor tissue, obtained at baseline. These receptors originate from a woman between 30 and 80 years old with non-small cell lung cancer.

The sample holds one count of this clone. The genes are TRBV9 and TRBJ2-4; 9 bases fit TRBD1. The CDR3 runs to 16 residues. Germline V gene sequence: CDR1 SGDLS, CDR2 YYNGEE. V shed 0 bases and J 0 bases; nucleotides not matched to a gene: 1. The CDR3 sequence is CASSVDRGLAKNIQYF. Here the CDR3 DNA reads TGTGCCAGCAGCGTAGACAGGGGGCTAGCCAAAAACATTCAGTACTTC.

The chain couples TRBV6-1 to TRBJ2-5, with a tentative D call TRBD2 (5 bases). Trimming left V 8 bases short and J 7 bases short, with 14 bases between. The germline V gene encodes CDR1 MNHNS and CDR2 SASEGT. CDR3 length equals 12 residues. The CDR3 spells CASSPGIGTQYF. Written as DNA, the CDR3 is TGTGCCAGCTCCCCGGGGATTGGGACCCAGTACTTC.

CDR3 DNA: TGTGCCAGCAGTGTCTATGGGGTCACCAATCAGCCCCAGCATTTT. The encoded protein is CASSVYGVTNQPQHF. The J gene is TRBJ1-5, the V gene TRBV2; D ambiguous. This CDR3 has 15 residues. Germline-derived CDR1 and CDR2 are SNHLY and FYNNEI. Trimming took 4 bases from V and 3 from J, leaving 13 bases between them. Combining the CDR3 with reference TRBV2 and TRBJ1-5 gives the whole variable domain EPEVTQTPSHQVTQMGQEVILRCVPISNHLYFYWYRQILGQKVEFLVSFYNNEISEKSEIFDDQFSVERPDGSNFTLKIRSTKLEDSAMYFCASSVYGVTNQPQHFGDGTRLSIL.

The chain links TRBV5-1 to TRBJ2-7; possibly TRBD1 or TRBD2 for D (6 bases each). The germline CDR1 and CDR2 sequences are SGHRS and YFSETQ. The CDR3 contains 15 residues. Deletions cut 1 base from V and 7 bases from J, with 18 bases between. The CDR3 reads CASSLRGDSVGEQYF. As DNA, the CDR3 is TGCGCCAGCAGCTTGAGGGGGGATTCCGTTGGGGAGCAGTACTTC.

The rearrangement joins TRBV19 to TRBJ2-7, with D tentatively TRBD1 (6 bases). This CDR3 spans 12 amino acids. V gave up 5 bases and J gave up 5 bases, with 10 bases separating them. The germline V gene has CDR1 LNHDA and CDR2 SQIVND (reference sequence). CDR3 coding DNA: TGTGCCAGTAGTCGGACAGCAGACGAGCAGTACTTC. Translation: CASSRTADEQYF.

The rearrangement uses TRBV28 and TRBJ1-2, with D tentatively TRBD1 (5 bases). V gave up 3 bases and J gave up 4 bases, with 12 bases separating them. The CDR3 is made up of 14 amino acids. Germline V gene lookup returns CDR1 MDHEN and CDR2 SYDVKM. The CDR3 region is CASSLGLVPYGYTF. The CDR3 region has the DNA TGTGCCAGCAGTTTGGGGCTGGTCCCCTATGGCTACACCTTC.

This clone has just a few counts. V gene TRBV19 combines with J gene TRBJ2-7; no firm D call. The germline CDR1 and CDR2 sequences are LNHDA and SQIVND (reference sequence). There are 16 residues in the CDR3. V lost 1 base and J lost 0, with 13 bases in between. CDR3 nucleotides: TGTGCCAGTAGTATAGGTGCAGGCGAAGGCTCCTACGAGCAGTACTTC. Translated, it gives CASSIGAGEGSYEQYF.

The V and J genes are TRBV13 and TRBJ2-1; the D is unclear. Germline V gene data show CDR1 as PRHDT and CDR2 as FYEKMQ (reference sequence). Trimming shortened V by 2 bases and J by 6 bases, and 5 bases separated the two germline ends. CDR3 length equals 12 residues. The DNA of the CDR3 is TGTGCCAGCAGCTTACGTGTCAATGAGCAGTTCTTC. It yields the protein CASSLRVNEQFF.

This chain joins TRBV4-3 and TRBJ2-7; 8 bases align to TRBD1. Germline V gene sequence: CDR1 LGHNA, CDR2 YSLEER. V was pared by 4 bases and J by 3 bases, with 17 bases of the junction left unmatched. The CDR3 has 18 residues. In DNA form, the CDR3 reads TGCGCCAGCAGCCCCATCCCCGCCCAGGGGGCCCTTGACTACGAGCAGTACTTC. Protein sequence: CASSPIPAQGALDYEQYF.

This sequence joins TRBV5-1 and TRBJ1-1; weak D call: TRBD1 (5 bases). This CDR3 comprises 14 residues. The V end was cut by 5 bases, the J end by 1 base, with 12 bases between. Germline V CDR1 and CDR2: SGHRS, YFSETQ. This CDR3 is CASSLSGRNTEAFF. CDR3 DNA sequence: TGCGCCAGCAGTCTCTCGGGGCGGAACACTGAAGCTTTCTTT.

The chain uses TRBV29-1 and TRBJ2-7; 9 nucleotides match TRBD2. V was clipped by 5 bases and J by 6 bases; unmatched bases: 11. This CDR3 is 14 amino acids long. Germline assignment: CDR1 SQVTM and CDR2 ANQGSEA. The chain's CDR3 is CSVSVRAGGGEQYF. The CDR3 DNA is TGCAGCGTTAGCGTTCGAGCGGGAGGTGGCGAGCAGTACTTC.

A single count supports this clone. The CDR3 region is CSVAESSYNEQFF. The CDR3 bases are TGCAGCGTTGCAGAGAGCTCCTACAATGAGCAGTTCTTC. This chain links TRBV29-1 with TRBJ2-1; D remains ambiguous. The ends were cut back, 4 bases at V and 0 bases at J, with 7 bases in the middle. There are 13 residues in the CDR3. From germline, CDR1 is SQVTM and CDR2 ANQGSEA.